Shown below are 10 T cell receptor beta chains from a single sample sequenced in a study of shared clonotypes between healthy human individuals. Sequenced by immunoSEQ multiplex PCR; TCRdb stores in-frame clones only, minus some. The table includes 1 million to 1.3 million clones, approximately 78% detected once. The sample consisted of memory CD4+ T cells from PBMCs. This sample's subset: CD45RA-negative fraction. The receptors derive from a man between 18 and 29 years old in good health. Some clones in this sample may be carry-over from other donors' samples.

The count of this clone is one. The chain uses TRBV7-8 and TRBJ2-7, with TRBD2 identical over 8 bases. The CDR3 is 16 residues long. J gave up 2 bases and V 5 bases, and 11 bases lay outside the gene matches. Germline V gene sequence: CDR1 SGHVS, CDR2 FQNEAQ. Written as DNA, the CDR3 is TGTGCCAGCAGCCCACTGAGCGGGAGATTGCCCTACGAGCAGTACTTC. As protein: CASSPLSGRLPYEQYF.

The chain couples TRBV6-1 to TRBJ2-7; D may correspond to TRBD1 or TRBD2 (5 bases each). Germline CDR1 and CDR2: MNHNS and SASEGT. The CDR3 spans 12 residues. The V end lost 3 bases, the J end lost 12 bases, and 15 bases lay between the germline ends. The CDR3 nucleotides are TGTGCCAGCAGTGATTTACGGGGCGCGCGGTACTTC. As protein: CASSDLRGARYF.

The rearrangement uses TRBV6-1 and TRBJ1-2; TRBD1 is a possible D gene (6 bases). Per the germline V gene, CDR1 is MNHNS and CDR2 is SASEGT. This CDR3 is built from 17 residues. The V end was cut by 2 bases, the J end by 4 bases, with 20 bases between. The CDR3 loop reads CASSEIRLGARGYGYTF. The CDR3 DNA sequence: TGTGCCAGCAGTGAAATTCGCCTGGGGGCGCGAGGCTATGGCTACACCTTC.

The chain joins TRBV29-1 to TRBJ2-7, with no clear D. Trimming removed 5 bases at V and 6 bases at J, with 11 bases between. The CDR3 runs 11 residues. The V gene's germline CDR1 is SQVTM and CDR2 ANQGSEA. The CDR3 DNA is TGCAGCGTTTTCTTTTTAGGCGAGCAGTACTTC. Its translation: CSVFFLGEQYF.

CDR3 region: CATQGTLSAEAFF. CDR3 sequence (DNA): TGTGCCACACAGGGTACGCTGAGCGCTGAAGCTTTCTTT. This chain connects TRBV2 to TRBJ1-1, with D tentatively TRBD1 (6 bases). CDR3 length equals 13 residues. Germline V gives CDR1 SNHLY, CDR2 FYNNEI. V was trimmed by 10 bases and J by 6 bases, leaving 18 bases between them.

V gene TRBV7-9 combines with J gene TRBJ2-7; D might be TRBD1 or TRBD2, each matching 8 bases. CDR1 and CDR2 (germline): SEHNR, FQNEAQ (reference sequence). The CDR3 sequence is 15 residues long. Trimming left V 5 bases short and J 4 bases short, with 18 bases between. CDR3 nucleotides: TGTGCCAGCAGCCGGGGGGGACAGGTGGTTTACGAGCAGTACTTC. Residues: CASSRGGQVVYEQYF.

The chain couples TRBV28 to TRBJ1-2; no definite D call. The CDR3 has 13 amino acids. Trimming pared 6 bases from V and 4 bases from J, leaving 12 bases between. Germline values: CDR1 MDHEN, CDR2 SYDVKM. The DNA of the CDR3 is TGTGCCAGCAGCTCCCTCTCGATCTATGGCTACACCTTC. Translating gives CASSSLSIYGYTF.

V gene TRBV30 combines with J gene TRBJ2-2; TRBD2 aligns across 10 bases. The germline V gene encodes CDR1 GTSNPN and CDR2 SVGIG (reference sequence). This CDR3 region has 14 residues. V shed 3 bases and J 5 bases; nucleotides not matched to a gene: 3. The CDR3 here is CAWRGTSETGELFF. The CDR3 DNA reads TGTGCCTGGAGAGGGACTAGCGAAACCGGGGAGCTGTTTTTT.

This clone was observed a handful of times. J is TRBJ2-3 and V is TRBV2, with 7 bases aligning to TRBD2. Germline V gene data show CDR1 as SNHLY and CDR2 as FYNNEI. V shed 4 bases, J shed 0 bases, and the junction held 4 bases outside the gene matches. This CDR3 is built from 15 residues. The CDR3 DNA reads TGTGCCAGCAGTGGTAGCGGGCTAAGCACAGATACGCAGTATTTT. It specifies CASSGSGLSTDTQYF.

This chain links TRBV5-1 with TRBJ1-2; 8 bases align to TRBD1. CDR3 size: 17 residues. The V and J ends lost 0 bases and 2 bases, in that order; junction bases with no gene match: 9. The germline CDR1 and CDR2 sequences are SGHRS and YFSETQ. The DNA for the CDR3 is TGCGCCAGCAGCTTGGGGACAGGGTCCAAAGCGAACTATGGCTACACCTTC. Translation: CASSLGTGSKANYGYTF.